The 5 T cell receptor beta chains reported below all come from one sample, sequenced in a study of beta chain features in type 1 diabetes. Study-wide findings and caveats: There was a moderate but significant shortening of TCRB CDR3s in all four CD4+ subsets of Type 1 diabetes patients.

All of the isolated RNA was reverse transcribed, so expressed TCRB transcripts were sequenced. Using immunoSEQ multiplex PCR, the repertoire was profiled, and TCRdb retains in-frame clones only, with some absent. The sample contains fewer than 450,000 clones, about 14% of which appear only once. No antigen is known for these receptors. Sequenced: naive CD4+ T cells from blood. The receptors were sampled from a young woman with type 1 diabetes.

V gene TRBV7-9 combines with J gene TRBJ1-2, with D unresolved. The germline CDR1 and CDR2 sequences are SEHNR and FQNEAQ (reference sequence). The ends were cut back, 0 bases at V and 8 bases at J, with 13 bases in the middle. The CDR3 has 14 residues. The CDR3 loop reads CASSLAQREGGYTF. In DNA, the CDR3 is TGTGCCAGCAGCTTAGCGCAAAGGGAGGGAGGCTACACCTTC. Together with reference TRBV7-9 and TRBJ1-2, the CDR3 gives the full variable domain: DTGVSQNPRHKITKRGQNVTFRCDPISEHNRLYWYRQTLGQGPEFLTYFQNEAQLEKSRLLSDRFSAERPKGSFSTLEIQRTEQGDSAMYLCASSLAQREGGYTFGSGTRLTVV.

The chain uses TRBV7-8 and TRBJ2-1; TRBD2 aligns across 12 bases. This CDR3 is 17 amino acids long. Germline V CDR1 and CDR2: SGHVS, FQNEAQ. The junction had 7 bases not matched to a gene; V was cut back by 1 base and J by 6 bases. In DNA, the CDR3 is TGTGCCAGCAGCTTAGTACCAACTAGCGGGAGGATCAATGAGCAGTTCTTC. As protein: CASSLVPTSGRINEQFF.

The chain employs TRBV28 and TRBJ2-5; TRBD2 might be the D (6 bases). CDR1 and CDR2 from the germline V gene are MDHEN and SYDVKM. V was trimmed by 5 bases and J by 2 bases, leaving 12 bases between them. The CDR3 covers 14 residues. This CDR3 reads CASSGGKGQETQYF. In nucleotides, the CDR3 is TGTGCCAGCAGTGGGGGGAAAGGGCAAGAGACCCAGTACTTC.

V usage is TRBV5-1 and J usage is TRBJ1-2, with 7 bases identical to TRBD1. The germline CDR1 and CDR2 sequences are SGHRS and YFSETQ. CDR3 length: 14 residues. Germline trimming cut 3 bases from V and 4 bases from J; bases unmatched to any gene: 6. CDR3 sequence (DNA): TGCGCCAGCAGCTCGACGGGACAGTCCTATGGCTACACCTTC. Translation gives CASSSTGQSYGYTF.

This sequence joins TRBV18 and TRBJ2-7; D might be TRBD1 (5 bases). The CDR3 length is 14 residues. V was pared by 2 bases and J by 1 base, with 9 bases between. Germline loops: CDR1 KGHSH, CDR2 LQKENI. Here the CDR3 DNA reads TGTGCCAGCTCACCAAGAGACAGATCCTACGAGCAGTACGTC. The encoded protein is CASSPRDRSYEQYV.